The clone carrying this TCR beta chain was recorded a few times. In the original analysis: Using reference gene primer amplification, nucleated cell counts were estimated. Clones were read by immunoSEQ multiplex PCR, and TCRdb kept only the in-frame ones, dropping some. That table supplies the V and J calls and clone size; D and trimming were determined from the DNA. The table lists about 180,000 clones, 84% of them singletons. This entry is derived from a study of blood T cell repertoires in COVID-19. The overall study: The United States, Italy and Spain provided the acute and convalescent COVID-19 samples. T cells, B-cell-depleted T cells, or PBMCs provided the cDNA or gDNA that served as material.

V shed 0 bases and J shed 2 bases, with 10 bases lying between them. The germline V gene encodes CDR1 SGHVS and CDR2 FQNEAQ. CDR3 length: 15 amino acids. The specimen was peripheral blood. The sequence was obtained from a human donor in a cohort sampled during active COVID-19. The rearrangement links TRBV7-8 to TRBJ1-1, with a weak D call TRBD1 (5 bases). The CDR3 DNA reads as TGTGCCAGCAGCTTAGCGCGGGGGACTAACACTGAAGCTTTCTTT. Translated, it gives CASSLARGTNTEAFF.